This entry is about one T cell receptor beta chain. What it recognizes is unknown. Extracted total RNA amounted to at least 5.5 micrograms for each sample. A sample-barcoded 5' primer and a J-beta primer mix were used in a second PCR of about 7 to 12 cycles. Through a template-switch adaptor with 12 random nucleotides, each cDNA molecule received a tag. TCRdb itself ran the 5' RACE reads through MiXCR, one entry per CDR3 protein. The sample holds fewer than 900,000 distinct CDR3 sequences; 49% are singletons and the top ten take roughly a third. The data derive from a study of blood T cells in healthy people across ages. Study-level findings and limits: A roughly linear age-dependent decrease characterized TCR beta diversity per million T cells.

Per the germline V gene, CDR1 is SQVTM and CDR2 is ANQGSEA. This CDR3 spans 11 amino acids. With V trimmed by 5 bases and J by 10 bases, 6 bases remained unmatched. The sequenced material came from blood. V and J are TRBV29-1 and TRBJ1-1, with 8 positions matching TRBD1. The clonotype comes from a woman aged 60-75 years in good health. For the CDR3, the DNA is TGCAGCGTTTACGGGCAGGGGGCAGCTTTCTTT. Protein product: CSVYGQGAAFF.